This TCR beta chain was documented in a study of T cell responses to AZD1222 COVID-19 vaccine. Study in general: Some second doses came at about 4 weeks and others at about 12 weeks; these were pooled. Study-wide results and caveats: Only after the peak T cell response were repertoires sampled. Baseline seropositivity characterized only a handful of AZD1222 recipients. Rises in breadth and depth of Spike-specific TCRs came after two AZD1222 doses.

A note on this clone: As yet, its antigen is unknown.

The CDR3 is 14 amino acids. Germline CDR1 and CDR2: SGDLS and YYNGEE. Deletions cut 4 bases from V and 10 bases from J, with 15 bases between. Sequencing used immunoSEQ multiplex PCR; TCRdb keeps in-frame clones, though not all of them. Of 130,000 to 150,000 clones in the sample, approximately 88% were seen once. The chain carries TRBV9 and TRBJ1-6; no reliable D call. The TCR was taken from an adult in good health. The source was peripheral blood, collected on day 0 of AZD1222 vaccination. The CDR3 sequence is CASSLDGLGSPLHF. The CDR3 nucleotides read TGTGCCAGCAGCTTGGATGGGTTGGGGTCACCCCTCCACTTT.